Following are 29 T cell receptor beta chains from one sample sequenced in a study of T cell repertoires in cytomegalovirus infection. TCRdb ran MiXCR on the reads and lists one entry per CDR3 protein. The sample holds roughly 200,000 distinct CDR3 sequences, roughly a sixth seen once. The sequencing input was CD8+ T cells from PBMCs. The source is a human donor in good health (CMV status not recorded). Some clones in this sample may be carry-over from other donors' samples.

This rearrangement joins TRBV5-6 to TRBJ1-1, with D perhaps TRBD1 (6 bases). Trimming shortened V by 1 base and J by 7 bases, and 23 bases separated the two germline ends. This CDR3 comprises 17 residues. Germline V lookup: CDR1 SGHDT, CDR2 YYEEEE. The CDR3 nucleotides read TGTGCCAGCAGCTTGCAAGTAATATTAGCGGCGACAGGTGAAGCTTTCTTT. Its protein product is CASSLQVILAATGEAFF.

This clonotype was seen a handful of times. V and J are TRBV5-6 and TRBJ2-6, with TRBD1 identical over 10 bases. The germline V gene has CDR1 SGHDT and CDR2 YYEEEE. The CDR3 is 18 amino acids. Unmatched junction bases numbered 11, after V lost 6 bases and J lost 2 bases. Here the CDR3 reads CASTPRDRGPPGANVLTF. The CDR3 DNA follows: TGTGCCAGCACCCCCCGGGACAGGGGACCGCCTGGGGCCAACGTCCTGACTTTC. Full variable domain (remainder filled in from reference TRBV5-6 and TRBJ2-6): DAGVTQSPTHLIKTRGQQVTLRCSPKSGHDTVSWYQQALGQGPQFIFQYYEEEERQRGNFPDRFSGHQFPNYSSELNVNALLLGDSALYLCASTPRDRGPPGANVLTFGAGSRLTVL.

This clonotype was counted a few times. The rearrangement uses TRBV7-8 and TRBJ2-3, with unresolved D. Germline-derived CDR1 and CDR2 are SGHVS and FQNEAQ. This CDR3 has 13 amino acids. V was clipped by 0 bases and J by 0 bases, with 1 base between them. The CDR3 DNA is TGTGCCAGCAGCTTAGCCAGCACAGATACGCAGTATTTT. The encoded protein is CASSLASTDTQYF.

The chain employs TRBV4-1 and TRBJ1-1; no clear D gene. The CDR3 has 13 amino acids. From germline, CDR1 is MGHRA and CDR2 YSYEKL. V dropped 1 base and J dropped 5 bases, with 8 bases sitting between them. The CDR3: CASSQGLETEAFF. In DNA form, the CDR3 reads TGCGCCAGCAGCCAAGGGCTGGAGACTGAAGCTTTCTTT.

This clonotype has just a few counts. The chain joins TRBV7-2 to TRBJ1-5; D is uncertain. The germline gives CDR1 SGHTA, CDR2 FQGNSA. V dropped 1 base and J dropped 0 bases, with 7 bases sitting between them. The CDR3 length is 15 residues. The CDR3 is CASSLEPYSNQPQHF. Here the CDR3 DNA reads TGTGCCAGCAGCTTAGAGCCCTATAGCAATCAGCCCCAGCATTTT.

Many counts were recorded for this clonotype. The V gene is TRBV7-2, the J gene TRBJ1-1, with TRBD1 matching 12 bases. V shed 1 base, J shed 4 bases, and the junction held 7 bases outside the gene matches. CDR1 is SGHTA, CDR2 FQGNSA, per germline. This CDR3 has 17 residues. The CDR3 spells CASSLVGTGGGITEAFF. CDR3 coding DNA: TGTGCCAGCAGCTTAGTGGGGACAGGGGGCGGGATCACTGAAGCTTTCTTT. Variable domain in full (rest from reference TRBV7-2 and TRBJ1-1): GAGVSQSPSNKVTEKGKDVELRCDPISGHTALYWYRQSLGQGLEFLIYFQGNSAPDKSGLPSDRFSAERTGGSVSTLTIQRTQQEDSAVYLCASSLVGTGGGITEAFFGQGTRLTVV.

This clonotype appeared many times. The gene calls are TRBV7-2 and TRBJ1-2; D call uncertain. V was shortened by 7 bases and J by 6 bases, with 9 bases between the two germline ends. Germline assignment: CDR1 SGHTA and CDR2 FQGNSA. This CDR3 spans 11 amino acids. In DNA, the CDR3 is TGTGCCAGCACCACGTCACATGGCTACACCTTC. Residues: CASTTSHGYTF. The variable domain in full, completed from reference TRBV7-2 and TRBJ1-2, reads GAGVSQSPSNKVTEKGKDVELRCDPISGHTALYWYRQSLGQGLEFLIYFQGNSAPDKSGLPSDRFSAERTGGSVSTLTIQRTQQEDSAVYLCASTTSHGYTFGSGTRLTVV.

The rearrangement uses TRBV27 and TRBJ2-7; 9 positions match TRBD2. The junction had 10 bases not matched to a gene; V was cut back by 7 bases and J by 3 bases. The CDR3 has 15 amino acids. Per the germline V gene, CDR1 is MNHEY and CDR2 is SMNVEV (reference sequence). Here the CDR3 DNA reads TGTGCCAGCACCACCGGGACTAGCCTCTTCTACGAGCAGTACTTC. This translates into CASTTGTSLFYEQYF.

This clonotype was seen a handful of times. The chain is built from TRBV7-2 and TRBJ1-1, with D tentatively TRBD1 (6 bases). The V gene's germline CDR1 is SGHTA and CDR2 FQGNSA. The CDR3 covers 15 residues. The V and J ends lost 5 bases and 5 bases respectively, with 18 bases between them. In DNA form, the CDR3 reads TGTGCCAGCAGCCCATGGGGGGGCGGGAGAACTGAAGCTTTCTTT. It translates to CASSPWGGGRTEAFF.

The chain employs TRBV12-3 or TRBV12-4 and TRBJ2-1; D not certain. CDR3 length: 15 residues. Trimming removed 2 bases at V and 3 bases at J, with 11 bases between. CDR3 DNA: TGTGCCAGCAGTTTAACTCTCCCCATCTACAATGAGCAGTTCTTC. Amino acids: CASSLTLPIYNEQFF.

This clonotype appeared a few times. One junction end disagrees with the germline gene, perhaps due to a read error. This rearrangement joins TRBV12-3 or TRBV12-4 to TRBJ2-5; 7 bases are a match to TRBD1. The CDR3 totals 14 residues. CDR3 coding DNA: TGCGCCAGCAGCCCCACAGGGGTGGGTGAGACCCAGTACTTC. Residues: CASSPTGVGETQYF.

The chain carries TRBV29-1 and TRBJ1-2; D perhaps matches TRBD1 (5 bases). The germline V gene encodes CDR1 SQVTM and CDR2 ANQGSEA. The CDR3 is made up of 12 amino acids. Trimming cost V 6 bases and J 8 bases, with 16 bases left between them. The CDR3 sequence: CSVRAQGRGYTF. The CDR3 coding sequence is TGCAGCGTCCGCGCCCAGGGACGAGGCTACACCTTC.

The sample holds a few counts of this clonotype. The genes are TRBV20-1 and TRBJ1-1; the D is unclear. From germline, CDR1 is DFQATT and CDR2 SNEGSKA (reference sequence). V was cut by 8 bases and J by 1 base, with 11 bases left in between. The CDR3 loop spans 12 amino acids. The CDR3 bases are TGCAGTTATTCCTACAGGAACACTGAAGCTTTCTTT. Its protein is CSYSYRNTEAFF.

This clonotype was recorded a few times. This chain links TRBV12-3 or TRBV12-4 with TRBJ1-2; D possibly corresponds to TRBD1 (5 bases). The CDR3 has 15 amino acids. V was pared by 2 bases and J by 4 bases, with 14 bases between. CDR3 residues: CASSLKAPRGYGYTF. As DNA, the CDR3 is TGTGCCAGCAGTTTAAAGGCGCCTAGGGGCTATGGCTACACCTTC.

The chain joins TRBV20-1 to TRBJ1-2, with a tentative D call TRBD1 (5 bases). V lost 2 bases, J lost 1 base, and 14 bases lay in between. Per the germline V gene, CDR1 is DFQATT and CDR2 is SNEGSKA (reference sequence). This CDR3 region has 15 residues. CDR3 nucleotides: TGCAGTGCTAGATCACGGGGACGGATTAACTATGGCTACACCTTC. It codes for CSARSRGRINYGYTF.

The gene calls are TRBV10-3 and TRBJ2-1, with a possible D match to TRBD2 (6 bases). This CDR3 is built from 13 residues. Germline CDR1 ENHRY, CDR2 SYGVKD. The ends were cut back, 5 bases at V and 8 bases at J, with 13 bases in the middle. The CDR3 nucleotides are TGTGCCATCAGTAAGACTAGTAGCGATGAGCAGTTCTTC. Amino acids: CAISKTSSDEQFF.

This clonotype has only a few counts. The chain links TRBV7-9 to TRBJ1-5; no clear D gene. V lost 5 bases and J 7 bases, leaving 9 bases between the germline ends. Germline V gives CDR1 SEHNR, CDR2 FQNEAQ (reference sequence). CDR3 length equals 12 residues. This CDR3 reads CASSVSGQPQHF. CDR3 nucleotides: TGTGCCAGCAGCGTCAGCGGCCAGCCCCAGCATTTT.

This clonotype has more than one count but fewer than ten. The rearrangement joins TRBV7-8 to TRBJ1-4; 8 bases fit TRBD1. This CDR3 is built from 14 residues. The junction had 5 bases not matched to a gene; V was cut back by 5 bases and J by 6 bases. Germline V gene sequence: CDR1 SGHVS, CDR2 FQNEAQ. For the CDR3, the DNA is TGTGCCAGCAGCCCCGACAGGGGTTATGAAAAACTGTTTTTT. Its translation: CASSPDRGYEKLFF.

The chain has TRBV27 and TRBJ1-4, with no clear D. The germline gives CDR1 MNHEY, CDR2 SMNVEV (reference sequence). The CDR3 is 16 amino acids. Deletions cut 4 bases from V and 7 bases from J, with 19 bases between. The CDR3 loop is CASSSIDTSVGEKLFF. The CDR3 nucleotides are TGTGCCAGCAGTTCCATCGACACTTCGGTCGGTGAAAAACTGTTTTTT.

J is TRBJ2-7 and V is TRBV27; a weak D match, TRBD1 (6 bases). The V gene's germline CDR1 is MNHEY and CDR2 SMNVEV (reference sequence). The CDR3 is 14 amino acids. The germline V and J ends were trimmed by 6 bases and 0 bases, with 12 bases remaining between them. CDR3 nucleotides: TGTGCCAGCAGCCTAACAGGGATCTCCTACGAGCAGTACTTC. This translates into CASSLTGISYEQYF.

The chain recombines TRBV7-9 with TRBJ2-3, with D possibly matching TRBD1 (5 bases). The germline V gene encodes CDR1 SEHNR and CDR2 FQNEAQ (reference sequence). The CDR3 loop spans 16 amino acids. Trimming removed 4 bases from V and 3 bases from J, with 17 bases in between. CDR3 loop: CASSSRKAQGTDTQYF. The CDR3 DNA follows: TGTGCCAGCAGCTCGCGAAAAGCCCAGGGAACAGATACGCAGTATTTT. Looking up the rest from reference TRBV7-9 and TRBJ2-3 gives the full variable domain: DTGVSQNPRHKITKRGQNVTFRCDPISEHNRLYWYRQTLGQGPEFLTYFQNEAQLEKSRLLSDRFSAERPKGSFSTLEIQRTEQGDSAMYLCASSSRKAQGTDTQYFGPGTRLTVL.

The chain employs TRBV12-3 or TRBV12-4 and TRBJ1-1; 7 bases are shared with TRBD1. Trimming took 6 bases from V and 4 from J; bases not matched to a gene: 5. The CDR3 extends over 13 amino acids. The CDR3 here is CASRTGTLTEAFF. The CDR3 coding sequence is TGTGCCAGCAGGACAGGGACGCTCACTGAAGCTTTCTTT.

The rearrangement uses TRBV10-3 and TRBJ2-1; D gene unclear. The CDR3 is 13 amino acids. Trimming removed 0 bases from V and 8 bases from J, with 8 bases in between. Germline-derived CDR1 and CDR2 are ENHRY and SYGVKD. CDR3 nucleotides: TGTGCCATCAGTGAGTCATGGGCCGATGAGCAGTTCTTC. Translated, it gives CAISESWADEQFF.

The genes are TRBV12-3 or TRBV12-4 and TRBJ2-7; no reliable D call. CDR3 length equals 11 residues. Trimming took off 8 bases at V and 1 base at J, with 6 bases between the two ends. The CDR3 sequence is CASGPSYEQYF. CDR3 sequence (DNA): TGTGCCAGCGGACCTTCCTACGAGCAGTACTTC.

This clonotype was observed a few times. J is TRBJ2-1 and V is TRBV12-3 or TRBV12-4; 8 bases match TRBD1. The CDR3 consists of 17 residues. The V segment lost 7 bases and the J segment 7 bases; nucleotides outside the gene matches: 18. CDR3 in DNA: TGTGCCAGCATCACTTCCAAACAGGACAGGGTGGTGAATGAGCAGTTCTTC. This gives the protein CASITSKQDRVVNEQFF.

This clonotype was observed a few times. The genes are TRBV28 and TRBJ1-1; D is unclear. V was trimmed by 4 bases and J by 0 bases, leaving 9 bases between them. The CDR3 length is 14 residues. Germline V gives CDR1 MDHEN, CDR2 SYDVKM. This CDR3 reads CASSSARMNTEAFF. For the CDR3, the DNA is TGTGCCAGCAGTTCGGCCAGAATGAACACTGAAGCTTTCTTT.

There are a few counts of this clonotype. The chain uses TRBV28 and TRBJ2-7; D may be TRBD1 (5 bases). The CDR3 has 14 residues. V lost 4 bases to trimming and J lost 1 base, with 11 bases between them. Germline values: CDR1 MDHEN, CDR2 SYDVKM. The CDR3 loop reads CASSSRRASYEQYF. The CDR3, as DNA: TGTGCCAGCAGTTCCCGCAGGGCTTCCTACGAGCAGTACTTC.

This clonotype showed up just a few times. The J gene is TRBJ1-1, the V gene TRBV27; perhaps TRBD1 as D (6 bases). Trimming stripped 7 bases from V and 3 bases from J, with 15 bases between. The CDR3 is made up of 14 amino acids. The germline V gene encodes CDR1 MNHEY and CDR2 SMNVEV (reference sequence). The CDR3 DNA follows: TGTGCCAGCACCCAAGGGGGGGCATACACTGAAGCTTTCTTT. It yields the protein CASTQGGAYTEAFF.

The rearrangement joins TRBV7-9 to TRBJ2-7; 11 bases agree with TRBD1. The CDR3 has 16 residues. Trimming at V came to 5 bases and at J to 0 bases, leaving 6 bases not matched to a gene. CDR1 SEHNR and CDR2 FQNEAQ come from the germline V gene (reference sequence). CDR3 sequence (DNA): TGTGCCAGCAGCACTACCGGGACAGGGGGCTCCTACGAGCAGTACTTC. It codes for CASSTTGTGGSYEQYF.